The 6 T cell receptor beta chains in this list originate from one sample, sequenced in a study of T cell responses to AZD1222 COVID-19 vaccine. Repertoires were generated with immunoSEQ multiplex PCR, while TCRdb's copy carries only in-frame clones and drops some. The sample holds about 130,000 clones, about 90% seen once. This sample comprised peripheral blood, obtained on day 0 of AZD1222 vaccination. Receptors were obtained from an adult in good health.

This chain joins TRBV6-5 and TRBJ1-5; 8 bases map to TRBD1. CDR3 length: 15 amino acids. Germline trimming cut 7 bases from V and 4 bases from J; bases unmatched to any gene: 9. CDR1 is MNHEY and CDR2 is SVGAGI in the germline V gene. CDR3 region: CASITDRVRNQPQHF. In DNA form, the CDR3 reads TGTGCCAGCATTACGGACAGGGTTAGGAATCAGCCCCAGCATTTT.

The chain has TRBV7-8 and TRBJ1-2; D is unclear. Germline assignment: CDR1 SGHVS and CDR2 FQNEAQ. This CDR3 is built from 16 residues. The V end lost 2 bases, the J end lost 2 bases, and 15 bases lay between the germline ends. CDR3 coding DNA: TGTGCCAGCAGCTTACCAGCGGGAGAACCAAACTATGGCTACACCTTC. Protein: CASSLPAGEPNYGYTF.

The chain is built from TRBV10-2 and TRBJ1-1, with D possibly matching TRBD1 (6 bases). The germline V gene has CDR1 WSHSY and CDR2 SAAADI. The CDR3 spans 18 residues. V gave up 0 bases and J gave up 3 bases, with 20 bases separating them. The CDR3 sequence: CASSESGQWGAADTEAFF. CDR3 nucleotides: TGCGCCAGCAGTGAGTCGGGTCAATGGGGGGCAGCGGACACTGAAGCTTTCTTT.

J is TRBJ1-1 and V is TRBV4-1, with D hard to call. Germline values: CDR1 MGHRA, CDR2 YSYEKL. The V end lost 3 bases, the J end lost 0 bases, and 14 bases lay between the germline ends. The CDR3 has 16 amino acids. CDR3 in amino acids: CASSQEEWALNTEAFF. CDR3 coding DNA: TGCGCCAGCAGCCAGGAAGAGTGGGCCCTGAACACTGAAGCTTTCTTT.

The chain carries TRBV6-5 and TRBJ1-5; D call uncertain. V was shortened by 5 bases and J by 8 bases, with 16 bases between the two germline ends. Germline-derived CDR1 and CDR2 are MNHEY and SVGAGI. The CDR3 runs to 14 residues. CDR3 nucleotides: TGTGCCAGCAGTCCCCCGGGCCTCGGGGAGCCCCAGCATTTT. Amino acids: CASSPPGLGEPQHF.

This clone was counted once. The chain is built from TRBV28 and TRBJ1-2; 9 bases match TRBD1. The CDR3 is 14 amino acids. V shed 6 bases, J shed 6 bases, and the junction held 8 bases outside the gene matches. Looked up from germline, CDR1 is MDHEN and CDR2 is SYDVKM. CDR3 bases: TGTGCCAGCAGACTCCCGGGACAGGGCCATGGCTACACCTTC. It encodes CASRLPGQGHGYTF.